One and the same sample provided the 16 T cell receptor beta chains below, sequenced in a study of regulatory T cells in long-lasting Graves disease. Time point of the sample: newly diagnosed GD, antithyroid drugs for less than 3 months. Following extraction of RNA from PBMCs, that RNA was used to make the TCR library. With iRepertoire HTBI primers and Arm-PCR of CDR3 regions, TCR beta libraries were built. TCRdb used MiXCR to reprocess the multiplex PCR reads, holding one entry per CDR3 protein. The data show around 480,000 distinct CDR3 sequences, more than 15% seen once. This sample also belongs to another study, concerning T cells in Graves' hyperthyroidism and ophthalmopathy.

Sequences were derived from peripheral blood mononuclear cells (PBMCs), sampled at new diagnosis, from a patient treated with antithyroid drugs. The source of these receptors is a woman aged 35-60 years with Graves disease.

The chain recombines TRBV18 with TRBJ2-7, with TRBD2 identical over 7 bases. Germline loops: CDR1 KGHSH, CDR2 LQKENI. The CDR3 covers 16 residues. After removal of 2 bases from V and 2 bases from J, the junction contained 9 bases not matched to a gene. CDR3 in amino acids: CASSPAGARATYEQYF. DNA for the CDR3: TGTGCCAGCTCACCAGCGGGAGCCAGGGCCACCTACGAGCAGTACTTC. Full variable domain (outside the CDR3, taken from reference TRBV18 and TRBJ2-7): NAGVMQNPRHLVRRRGQEARLRCSPMKGHSHVYWYRQLPEEGLKFMVYLQKENIIDESGMPKERFSAEFPKEGPSILRIQQVVRGDSAAYFCASSPAGARATYEQYFGPGTRLTVT.

Only one count was recorded for this clonotype. The chain uses TRBV3-1 and TRBJ2-1; no clear D. CDR1 is LGHDT, CDR2 YNNKEL, per germline (reference sequence). The germline V and J ends were trimmed by 6 bases and 11 bases, with 11 bases remaining between them. The CDR3 loop spans 11 amino acids. CDR3 region: CASSQTPQQFF. CDR3 DNA: TGTGCCAGCAGTCAGACTCCTCAGCAGTTCTTC.

The table lists this clonotype with many counts. V gene TRBV12-3 or TRBV12-4 combines with J gene TRBJ1-2; D is undetermined. Trimming stripped 3 bases from V and 7 bases from J, with 18 bases between. This CDR3 comprises 15 residues. CDR3 nucleotides: TGTGCCAGCAGTTTCTGGGAGGAGGGAACGGCTGGCTACACCTTC. Translating it yields CASSFWEEGTAGYTF.

The chain carries TRBV28 and TRBJ2-5; D perhaps matches TRBD1 (5 bases). The ends were cut back, 5 bases at V and 1 base at J, with 11 bases in the middle. Germline V gene data show CDR1 as MDHEN and CDR2 as SYDVKM. The CDR3 runs to 14 residues. The CDR3 here is CASSHTGSQETQYF. The CDR3 DNA follows: TGTGCCAGCAGTCATACAGGAAGCCAAGAGACCCAGTACTTC.

This clonotype has a count of ten or more. The rearrangement links TRBV13 to TRBJ1-3; D not certain. Germline loops: CDR1 PRHDT, CDR2 FYEKMQ (reference sequence). V lost 5 bases to trimming and J lost 4 bases, with 15 bases between them. The CDR3 consists of 15 residues. CDR3 region: CASSPTLGSGNTIYF. As DNA, the CDR3 is TGTGCCAGCAGCCCAACGTTGGGGTCCGGAAACACCATATATTTT.

This chain uses TRBV5-1 with TRBJ2-3; a weak D match, TRBD2 (5 bases). The ends were cut back, 0 bases at V and 2 bases at J, with 10 bases in the middle. There are 15 residues in the CDR3. CDR1 is SGHRS, CDR2 YFSETQ, per germline. The CDR3 region is CASSLAPTTTDTQYF. As DNA, the CDR3 is TGCGCCAGCAGCTTGGCCCCGACTACCACAGATACGCAGTATTTT.

As regards this clonotype: The junction departs from germline at one end; a sequencing error may be responsible. V gene TRBV10-1 combines with J gene TRBJ1-1; D gene uncertain. Germline CDR1 WNHNN, CDR2 SYGVQD (reference sequence). The CDR3 has 13 amino acids. This CDR3 is CASSESGWGEASF. The CDR3 region has the DNA TGCGCCAGCAGTGAGTCGGGGTGGGGTGAAGCTTCCTTT.

The V call is TRBV4-1, the J call TRBJ2-7; maybe TRBD2 (8 bases). Trimming left V 5 bases short and J 2 bases short, with 16 bases between. CDR1 and CDR2 (germline): MGHRA, YSYEKL. The length of the CDR3 is 15 residues. The CDR3 sequence is CASSYREGATYEQYF. The CDR3 region has the DNA TGCGCCAGCAGCTACCGGGAGGGGGCTACCTACGAGCAGTACTTC.

This clonotype occurred many times. The chain has TRBV12-3 or TRBV12-4 and TRBJ1-2; D is unresolved. This CDR3 contains 15 residues. The V end was cut by 5 bases, the J end by 0 bases, with 13 bases between. The CDR3 bases are TGTGCCAGCAGTCAAAGTAAACGGGCTAACTATGGCTACACCTTC. It is translated as CASSQSKRANYGYTF.

This clonotype was counted between two and nine times. The chain couples TRBV9 to TRBJ2-1; D perhaps matches TRBD2 (7 bases). Germline V gene data show CDR1 as SGDLS and CDR2 as YYNGEE. Trimming took off 0 bases at V and 7 bases at J, with 14 bases between the two ends. CDR3 length: 15 amino acids. The CDR3 DNA reads TGTGCCAGCAGCGTAGCTGGGGGGGCGTGGAATGAGCAGTTCTTC. It encodes CASSVAGGAWNEQFF.

This clonotype was detected a few times. This sequence joins TRBV20-1 and TRBJ2-5; possible D gene TRBD1, 6 bases. V lost 3 bases and J 4 bases, leaving 18 bases between the germline ends. CDR1 and CDR2 from the germline V gene are DFQATT and SNEGSKA (reference sequence). The CDR3 sequence is 15 residues long. The DNA of the CDR3 is TGCAGTGCTAGGGATCTCAGGGGTTTTCGAGAGACCCAGTACTTC. It specifies CSARDLRGFRETQYF.

Ten or more counts support this clonotype. This chain links TRBV3-1 with TRBJ1-6; D uncertain. Looked up from germline, CDR1 is LGHDT and CDR2 is YNNKEL (reference sequence). V gave up 4 bases and J gave up 9 bases, with 7 bases separating them. This CDR3 comprises 12 residues. CDR3 loop: CASSRGSSPLHF. CDR3 bases: TGTGCCAGCAGCCGAGGCAGTTCACCCCTCCACTTT. The variable domain in full, with the rest retrieved from reference TRBV3-1 and TRBJ1-6, is DTAVSQTPKYLVTQMGNDKSIKCEQNLGHDTMYWYKQDSKKFLKIMFSYNNKELIINETVPNRFSPKSPDKAHLNLHINSLELGDSAVYFCASSRGSSPLHFGNGTRLTVT.

The chain uses TRBV25-1 and TRBJ2-7, with D possibly called TRBD1 or TRBD2 (7 bases each). Germline CDR1 MGHDK, CDR2 SYGVNS. This CDR3 is built from 13 residues. The V gene lost 4 bases and the J gene lost 3 bases, with 10 bases spanning the gap. The DNA of the CDR3 is TGTGCCAGCAGTGCAGGGGGGGACTACGAGCAGTACTTC. Residues: CASSAGGDYEQYF.

This clonotype was detected only a few times. A much larger clone sits a single nucleotide away, making a read error possible. The genes are TRBV18 and TRBJ2-5; no clear D gene. The CDR3 has 12 amino acids. Germline V lookup: CDR1 KGHSH, CDR2 LQKENI. Here the CDR3 reads CAGSPTSETQYF. CDR3 nucleotides: TGTGCCGGCTCACCAACCTCCGAGACCCAGTACTTC.

This clonotype came up many times. This sequence joins TRBV2 and TRBJ1-2; D gene ambiguous. Germline V gives CDR1 SNHLY, CDR2 FYNNEI. The germline V and J ends were trimmed by 7 bases and 8 bases, with 17 bases remaining between them. The CDR3 loop spans 13 amino acids. As DNA, the CDR3 is TGTGCCAGCACTATACGGCCCGAGGGCGGCTACACCTTC. Translated: CASTIRPEGGYTF.

This clonotype was found a few times. V is TRBV6-1 and J is TRBJ2-1; TRBD2 aligns across 13 bases. Germline values: CDR1 MNHNS, CDR2 SASEGT. V shed 6 bases, J shed 4 bases, and the junction held 6 bases outside the gene matches. There are 16 residues in the CDR3. CDR3 bases: TGTGCCAGCAGGCCTGGACTAGCGGGGGAGTACAATGAGCAGTTCTTC. Translation gives CASRPGLAGEYNEQFF.